One and the same sample provided the 20 T cell receptor beta chains below, sequenced in a study of cytotoxic CD8 clonotypes in ibrutinib-treated CLL. The protocol was immunoSEQ multiplex PCR, while the TCRdb copy is restricted to in-frame clones and leaves out a portion. The table records more than 140,000 clones, 70% to 85% of them present only once. The sample consisted of PBMCs, taken after 12 months of ibrutinib treatment. These receptors were collected from a human donor with chronic lymphocytic leukemia.

The chain has TRBV4-1 and TRBJ1-1; D may be TRBD1 (6 bases). CDR1 and CDR2 from the germline V gene are MGHRA and YSYEKL. This CDR3 has 14 residues. Trimming took 4 bases from V and 7 from J, leaving 16 bases between them. CDR3 residues: CASSRTGTRYEAFF. The CDR3 DNA follows: TGCGCCAGCAGCCGAACCGGGACAAGATATGAAGCTTTCTTT.

The V call is TRBV10-3, the J call TRBJ1-4; D unresolved. CDR3 length: 12 amino acids. CDR1 and CDR2 (germline): ENHRY, SYGVKD. Trimming left V 6 bases short and J 4 bases short, with 6 bases between. The CDR3 DNA sequence: TGTGCCATCAGCAGCGTTAATGAAAAACTGTTTTTT. As protein: CAISSVNEKLFF.

The CDR3 region is CASTWSGAVSDYTF. CDR3 in DNA: TGTGCCAGTACGTGGTCCGGGGCGGTGAGTGACTACACCTTC. The chain is built from TRBV19 and TRBJ1-2, with D perhaps matching TRBD1 (5 bases). The germline CDR1 and CDR2 sequences are LNHDA and SQIVND (reference sequence). The V end was cut by 7 bases, the J end by 10 bases, with 22 bases between. The CDR3 is 14 residues long.

The chain carries TRBV13 and TRBJ2-3; the match to TRBD1 covers 10 bases. V shed 2 bases, J shed 2 bases, and the junction held 25 bases outside the gene matches. This CDR3 region has 23 residues. In germline, CDR1 is PRHDT, CDR2 FYEKMQ (reference sequence). CDR3 nucleotides: TGTGCCAGCAGCTTAAGAGTCCTGGGACAGGGGACCCGAGGGAGGGTCCCCACAGATACGCAGTATTTT. It yields the protein CASSLRVLGQGTRGRVPTDTQYF.

For the CDR3, the DNA is TGTGCCAGCAGCGCCGCCGGATCGTACCAAGAGACCCAGTACTTC. Protein: CASSAAGSYQETQYF. The chain has TRBV5-6 and TRBJ2-5; D is uncertain. The V end lost 4 bases, the J end lost 0 bases, and 13 bases lay between the germline ends. The germline CDR1 and CDR2 sequences are SGHDT and YYEEEE. There are 15 residues in the CDR3.

This clone was seen just once. The V call is TRBV25-1, the J call TRBJ2-5; D possibly corresponds to TRBD1 (6 bases). Germline values: CDR1 MGHDK, CDR2 SYGVNS. The V and J ends lost 3 bases and 5 bases respectively, with 13 bases between them. The CDR3 covers 14 residues. This chain's CDR3 is CASSDHRVQETQYF. The DNA for the CDR3 is TGTGCCAGCAGTGACCACAGGGTTCAGGAGACCCAGTACTTC. Full variable domain (rest looked up from reference TRBV25-1 and TRBJ2-5): EADIYQTPRYLVIGTGKKITLECSQTMGHDKMYWYQQDPGMELHLIHYSYGVNSTEKGDLSSESTVSRIRTEHFPLTLESARPSHTSQYLCASSDHRVQETQYFGPGTRLLVL.

The V call is TRBV10-3, the J call TRBJ2-1; 13 positions agree with TRBD2. The CDR3 has 16 residues. The V gene's germline CDR1 is ENHRY and CDR2 SYGVKD. The junction had 6 bases not matched to a gene; V was cut back by 10 bases and J by 0 bases. CDR3 nucleotide sequence: TGTGCCACCGGGACTAGCGGGGTCAGCTCCTACAATGAGCAGTTCTTC. Translating gives CATGTSGVSSYNEQFF.

The chain joins TRBV7-2 to TRBJ2-7; 7 bases fit TRBD1. The V and J ends lost 2 bases and 0 bases, in that order; junction bases with no gene match: 16. Germline CDR1 reads SGHTA; CDR2 reads FQGNSA. The CDR3 loop spans 19 amino acids. The CDR3 reads CASSLLFSRWQGDSYEQYF. The CDR3 DNA is TGTGCCAGCAGCTTATTGTTTTCCCGGTGGCAGGGGGACTCCTACGAGCAGTACTTC.

This chain connects TRBV28 to TRBJ2-3; 11 nucleotides line up with TRBD2. Germline CDR1 and CDR2: MDHEN and SYDVKM. The CDR3 is made up of 16 amino acids. The ends lost 1 base at V and 1 base at J; junction bases unmatched: 1. CDR3 protein: CASSLLAGGGTDTQYF. CDR3 nucleotide sequence: TGTGCCAGCAGTTTATTAGCGGGAGGGGGCACAGATACGCAGTATTTT.

As regards this clone: The DNA is left out, because the CDR3 cannot be placed on it with certainty; the CDR3 is given as TCRdb lists it. The gene calls are TRBV5-1 and TRBJ1-3. Germline values: CDR1 SGHRS, CDR2 YFSETQ. The CDR3 is 14 amino acids long, termini counted. CDR3 loop: CASSFFGAGNTIYF.

The rearrangement links TRBV18 to TRBJ2-2; the D gene is possibly TRBD1 (6 bases). CDR1 is KGHSH and CDR2 is LQKENI in the germline V gene. V was cut by 3 bases and J by 7 bases, with 12 bases left in between. This CDR3 has 14 amino acids. CDR3 DNA sequence: TGTGCCAGCTCACCCCGACAGGCTGGCGGGGAGCTGTTTTTT. Translation: CASSPRQAGGELFF.

The chain couples TRBV7-2 to TRBJ2-1, with 7 positions matching TRBD2. In germline, CDR1 is SGHTA, CDR2 FQGNSA. The ends lost 1 base at V and 5 bases at J; junction bases unmatched: 8. The CDR3 has 16 residues. Here the CDR3 DNA reads TGTGCCAGCAGCTTAGGACTAGCCTTATCTCACAATGAGCAGTTCTTC. Translated, it gives CASSLGLALSHNEQFF.

This clone was seen only a few times. This sequence joins TRBV28 and TRBJ2-7; 11 bases map to TRBD1. The junction had 7 bases not matched to a gene; V was cut back by 6 bases and J by 6 bases. CDR3 length: 14 amino acids. Per germline, CDR1 MDHEN and CDR2 SYDVKM. CDR3 in DNA: TGTGCCAGCAGCCCCGGACAGGGGGCAAGCGAGCAGTACTTC. It yields the protein CASSPGQGASEQYF.

The rearrangement joins TRBV14 to TRBJ2-3, with 7 positions matching TRBD1. Losses at the gene ends were 2 bases for V and 3 bases for J; bases not matched to a gene: 5. The CDR3 runs to 15 residues. Germline CDR1 reads SGHDN; CDR2 reads FVKESK. CDR3 loop: CASSQYKDRTDTQYF. CDR3 bases: TGTGCCAGCAGCCAATACAAGGACAGGACAGATACGCAGTATTTT. Together with reference TRBV14 and TRBJ2-3, the CDR3 gives the full variable domain: EAGVTQFPSHSVIEKGQTVTLRCDPISGHDNLYWYRRVMGKEIKFLLHFVKESKQDESGMPNNRFLAERTGGTYSTLKVQPAELEDSGVYFCASSQYKDRTDTQYFGPGTRLTVL.

This chain's CDR3 is CASSPRNGQGETQYF. CDR3 bases: TGTGCCAGCTCACCTCGGAATGGACAGGGAGAGACCCAGTACTTC. The chain links TRBV18 to TRBJ2-5; 8 nucleotides match TRBD1. V was pared by 3 bases and J by 4 bases, with 7 bases of the junction left unmatched. This CDR3 is built from 15 residues. CDR1 and CDR2 from the germline V gene are KGHSH and LQKENI.

V and J are TRBV7-9 and TRBJ1-2, with D uncertain. The CDR3 runs 16 residues. V was clipped by 2 bases and J by 5 bases, with 18 bases between them. CDR1 and CDR2 from the germline V gene are SEHNR and FQNEAQ (reference sequence). CDR3 residues: CASSLFEDVRPYGYTF. CDR3 DNA: TGTGCCAGCAGCTTATTTGAAGACGTTCGACCTTATGGCTACACCTTC.

For this clone: A read error may produce the germline difference seen at one junction end. The rearrangement links TRBV6-1 to TRBJ2-3, with unresolved D. This CDR3 contains 13 residues. The germline gives CDR1 MNHNS, CDR2 SASEGT. CDR3 loop: CASREGFTDTQYF. Written as DNA, the CDR3 is TGTGCCAGCAGGGAAGGATTTACAGATACGCAGTATTTT.

The J gene is TRBJ2-1, the V gene TRBV6-1, with D possibly being TRBD2 (6 bases). Germline CDR1 MNHNS, CDR2 SASEGT. Trimming took 3 bases from V and 6 from J, leaving 18 bases between them. The CDR3 extends over 16 amino acids. CDR3 nucleotide sequence: TGTGCCAGCAGTGAGGGTTTGGGGCGGGGAGGCAATGAGCAGTTCTTC. It yields the protein CASSEGLGRGGNEQFF.

The genes are TRBV7-2 and TRBJ1-2; maybe TRBD1 (5 bases). The V end lost 0 bases, the J end lost 7 bases, and 6 bases lay between the germline ends. The CDR3 has 12 residues. Germline V gene sequence: CDR1 SGHTA, CDR2 FQGNSA. The CDR3 nucleotides read TGTGCCAGCAGCTTAGCAGGGGTTGGCTACACCTTC. Encoded protein: CASSLAGVGYTF.

This clone was seen a handful of times. V and J are TRBV21-1 and TRBJ1-5; no DNA check was done on the table's D call, TRBD1. TRBV21-1 is annotated as a pseudogene. The CDR3 extends over 13 amino acids. The CDR3 DNA is TGTGCCAGCAGCCTACAGGGGGATCAGCCCCAGCATTTT. It specifies CASSLQGDQPQHF.